The 18 T cell receptor beta chains in this list originate from one sample, sequenced in a study of T-cell reconstitution after alpha-beta-depleted transplantation in children (dated by TCRdb to 2015 to 2016). According to the study, the label for this sample's treatment or condition signals: allogeneic hematopoietic cell transplantation with graft depleted of TCRalphabeta T cells and CD19 B cells. Libraries were prepared through PCR. Sequencing instrument: Illumina HiSeq 2500. Molecular barcoding was employed in the preparation of TCR libraries, with unique molecular identifiers being used to normalize TCRbeta repertoire quantification. TCRdb took the public reads, trimmed them with fastp at Q25, ran MiXCR for clone calling and kept in-frame beta chains. Merged by CDR3 protein, the rows form single entries marked with the most common genes and DNA. This sample comprises around 490,000 distinct CDR3 sequences, 11% of them detected only once. Of the sample, 13% to 15% falls within the top ten clones.

Sequences were derived from PBMCs, mostly from graft donor cells, sampled 180 days after TCRalphabeta/CD19-depleted stem cell transplant. The receptors come from a female patient aged 2-15 years who had a stem cell transplant for aplastic anemia, so the T cells may come from the graft donor.

As to this clonotype: A junction end diverges from the germline sequence, so it may reflect a read error. The chain uses TRBV20-1 and TRBJ2-7; TRBD1 or TRBD2 may be the D gene (5 bases each). Germline CDR1 DFQATT, CDR2 SNEGSKA (reference sequence). This CDR3 is 16 amino acids long. CDR3 sequence reads: CIARDPGTVISYEQYF. CDR3 coding DNA: TGCATTGCTAGAGATCCCGGGACGGTGATCTCCTACGAGCAGTACTTC.

The chain has TRBV4-1 and TRBJ2-3, with D perhaps given as TRBD1 or TRBD2 (5 bases each). Germline lookup yields CDR1 MGHRA and CDR2 YSYEKL. The CDR3 runs to 21 residues. V was clipped by 0 bases and J by 0 bases, with 25 bases between them. The CDR3 nucleotides read TGCGCCAGCAGCCAAGATCTGAGACCGGGACGGCAACAAATTAGCACAGATACGCAGTATTTT. Translated, it gives CASSQDLRPGRQQISTDTQYF.

The J gene is TRBJ1-2, the V gene TRBV6-5; D gene unclear. This CDR3 has 10 amino acids. CDR1 and CDR2 (germline): MNHEY, SVGAGI. V was pared by 7 bases and J by 5 bases, with 5 bases between. The CDR3 loop is CASKGYGYTF. The CDR3 DNA reads as TGTGCCAGCAAAGGTTATGGCTACACCTTC.

The CDR3 nucleotides read TGCAGTACCGGACTAGCGGGAGGATCCTACAATGAGCAGTTCTTC. Its protein product is CSTGLAGGSYNEQFF. The chain couples TRBV29-1 to TRBJ2-1, with 14 bases identical to TRBD2. The germline CDR1 and CDR2 sequences are SQVTM and ANQGSEA. This CDR3 contains 15 residues.

The J gene is TRBJ1-2, the V gene TRBV6-5, with 8 nucleotides matching TRBD1. With 0 bases clipped from V and 5 bases from J, the junction kept 8 bases outside the gene matches. The CDR3 is made up of 16 amino acids. Germline lookup yields CDR1 MNHEY and CDR2 SVGAGI. This CDR3 reads CASSYSTGQGLYGYTF. The CDR3 DNA reads as TGTGCCAGCAGTTACTCGACTGGACAGGGCTTATATGGCTACACCTTC.

This chain uses TRBV20-1 with TRBJ2-7, with D perhaps TRBD2 (6 bases). The CDR3 extends over 14 amino acids. Germline CDR1 and CDR2: DFQATT and SNEGSKA (reference sequence). Trimming took off 5 bases at V and 3 bases at J, with 17 bases between the two ends. The CDR3 sequence is CSAGPGGRYYEQYF. The CDR3 region has the DNA TGCAGTGCTGGACCTGGTGGGAGGTACTACGAGCAGTACTTC.

This clonotype appeared a few times. The V gene is TRBV20-1, the J gene TRBJ1-2; 8 bases align to TRBD1. This CDR3 spans 15 amino acids. Germline trimming cut 2 bases from V and 0 bases from J; bases unmatched to any gene: 5. Germline V gene sequence: CDR1 DFQATT, CDR2 SNEGSKA (reference sequence). CDR3 region: CSARRSTGANYGYTF. The CDR3 region has the DNA TGCAGTGCTAGACGCTCGACAGGGGCTAACTATGGCTACACCTTC.

There are a few counts of this clonotype. The genes are TRBV5-1 and TRBJ1-1; possible D gene TRBD1, 5 bases. The ends were cut back, 3 bases at V and 0 bases at J, with 15 bases in the middle. The CDR3 extends over 16 amino acids. The V gene's germline CDR1 is SGHRS and CDR2 YFSETQ. As DNA, the CDR3 is TGCGCCAGCAGCTCCCTCGGACAAGAAGTGAACACTGAAGCTTTCTTT. It is translated as CASSSLGQEVNTEAFF.

This chain connects TRBV7-9 to TRBJ1-2; D unresolved. Deletions cut 3 bases from V and 7 bases from J, with 15 bases between. The germline V gene has CDR1 SEHNR and CDR2 FQNEAQ (reference sequence). The CDR3 is 14 amino acids. CDR3 sequence reads: CASSFLGRDTGYTF. In DNA form, the CDR3 reads TGTGCCAGCAGCTTCCTAGGCCGCGACACTGGCTACACCTTC.

The chain has TRBV29-1 and TRBJ2-4; D gene uncertain. The germline V and J ends were trimmed by 3 bases and 2 bases, with 8 bases remaining between them. The CDR3 sequence is 13 residues long. Germline CDR1 is SQVTM and CDR2 is ANQGSEA. The CDR3 here is CSVEQNSKNIQYF. The CDR3 region has the DNA TGCAGCGTTGAGCAGAATTCCAAAAACATTCAGTACTTC.

The CDR3 reads CASSLGGNGDTQYF. Here the CDR3 DNA reads TGCGCCAGCAGCTTAGGGGGGAATGGAGATACGCAGTATTTT. The chain combines TRBV5-1 with TRBJ2-3; D possibly uses TRBD1 or TRBD2 (6 bases each). The V end was cut by 2 bases, the J end by 5 bases, with 12 bases between. Germline V CDR1 and CDR2: SGHRS, YFSETQ. The CDR3 spans 14 residues.

This chain joins TRBV11-2 and TRBJ2-1; D might be TRBD2 (5 bases). Germline V lookup: CDR1 SGHAT, CDR2 FQNNGV. The CDR3 has 12 residues. Trimming pared 4 bases from V and 9 bases from J, leaving 10 bases between. CDR3 residues: CASSWRWFEQFF. The CDR3 DNA reads TGTGCCAGCAGCTGGAGGTGGTTTGAGCAGTTCTTC.

V gene TRBV20-1 combines with J gene TRBJ2-3; no reliable D call. Germline CDR1 is DFQATT and CDR2 is SNEGSKA (reference sequence). This CDR3 contains 11 residues. Trimming took off 0 bases at V and 8 bases at J, with 6 bases between the two ends. CDR3 in amino acids: CSARDFPTQYF. CDR3 in DNA: TGCAGTGCTAGAGATTTCCCTACGCAGTATTTT.

This chain links TRBV5-1 with TRBJ1-2; D remains ambiguous. In germline, CDR1 is SGHRS, CDR2 YFSETQ. This CDR3 has 14 amino acids. The V end lost 3 bases, the J end lost 0 bases, and 9 bases lay between the germline ends. The CDR3 sequence is CASSSDGANYGYTF. DNA of the CDR3: TGCGCCAGCAGCTCGGACGGGGCTAACTATGGCTACACCTTC.

This chain connects TRBV6-6 to TRBJ2-3; D not certain. The germline V and J ends were trimmed by 5 bases and 6 bases, with 6 bases remaining between them. This CDR3 comprises 11 residues. Germline V CDR1 and CDR2: MNHNY, SVGAGI (reference sequence). The CDR3 spells CASSSLDTQYF. For the CDR3, the DNA is TGTGCCAGCAGTAGCCTGGATACGCAGTATTTT.

The rearrangement joins TRBV28 to TRBJ2-5, with 7 positions matching TRBD2. From germline, CDR1 is MDHEN and CDR2 SYDVKM. The CDR3 length is 14 residues. Losses at the gene ends were 10 bases for V and 3 bases for J; bases not matched to a gene: 11. The CDR3: CATKNPGGKETQYF. CDR3 coding DNA: TGTGCCACCAAAAACCCGGGAGGTAAAGAGACCCAGTACTTC.

In this sample, this clonotype turned up a few times. The CDR3 reads CATSRVGEKLFF. CDR3 nucleotides: TGTGCCACCAGCAGAGTGGGGGAAAAACTGTTTTTT. The genes are TRBV15 and TRBJ1-4; D is ambiguous. This CDR3 has 12 residues. The germline gives CDR1 LNHNV, CDR2 YYDKDF (reference sequence). V gave up 1 base and J gave up 8 bases, with 5 bases separating them.

The V call is TRBV27, the J call TRBJ2-7; D possibly corresponds to TRBD1 (8 bases). The V gene's germline CDR1 is MNHEY and CDR2 SMNVEV (reference sequence). With 4 bases removed from V and 3 bases from J, the gap between germline ends came to 16 bases. This CDR3 is 15 amino acids long. CDR3 DNA: TGTGCCAGCAGTTACCGACAGGGGACTAACTACGAGCAGTACTTC. Translated: CASSYRQGTNYEQYF.